The present T cell receptor beta chain was sequenced within a study of human T cells and chemical hapten exposure. As for time point: patch test 1, 2 weeks after DPC sensitization. Indicated treatment: therapeutic diphenylcyclopropenone sensitization with weekly scalp DPC. TCRdb recomputed calls from the RACE reads with MiXCR, one row per CDR3 protein. Among about 49,000 distinct CDR3 sequences listed, less than 9.5% were seen once. General study findings and limits: The number of TCRs above 1 in 1000 frequency did not change after DPC sensitization.

This CDR3 spans 15 amino acids. V was clipped by 1 base and J by 0 bases, with 7 bases between them. Germline V gene sequence: CDR1 MNHEY, CDR2 SMNVEV (reference sequence). This clonotype was detected many times. Its matching antigen is unknown. The V and J genes are TRBV27 and TRBJ1-5; no definite D call. This receptor was identified in a woman in her 50s with alopecia areata. Some clones in this sample may be carry-over from other donors' samples. The starting material was whole blood, obtained in connection with sensitization to the hapten diphenylcyclopropenone (DPC). CDR3 residues: CASSLFGVSNQPQHF. CDR3 DNA sequence: TGTGCCAGCAGTTTATTCGGAGTTAGCAATCAGCCCCAGCATTTT.